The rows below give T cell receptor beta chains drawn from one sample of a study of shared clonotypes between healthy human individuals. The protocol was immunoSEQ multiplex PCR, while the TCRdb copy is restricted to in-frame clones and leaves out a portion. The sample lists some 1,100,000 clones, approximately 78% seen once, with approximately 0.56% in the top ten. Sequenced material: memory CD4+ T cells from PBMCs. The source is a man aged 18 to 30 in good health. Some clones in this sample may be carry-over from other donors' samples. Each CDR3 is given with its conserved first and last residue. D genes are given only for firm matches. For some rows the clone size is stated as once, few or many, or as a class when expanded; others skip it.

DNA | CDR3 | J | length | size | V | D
TGTGCCTGGAGTGTTCCCCAGGGAGTCCGAAATGAGCAGTTCTTC | CAWSVPQGVRNEQFF | TRBJ2-1 | 15 | NA | TRBV30 | NA
TGTGCCAGCAGAGATACTAGGGTTACCAATAATTCACCCCTCCACTTT | CASRDTRVTNNSPLHF | TRBJ1-6 | 16 | NA | TRBV11-1 | NA
TGTGCCAGCGCATCCGGTACCCCACGGGGCACCTACGAGCAGTACTTC | CASASGTPRGTYEQYF | TRBJ2-7 | 16 | NA | TRBV27 | NA
TGTGCCAGCAGTCAGAGGGGGGAAGGAGATACGCAGTATTTT | CASSQRGEGDTQYF | TRBJ2-3 | 14 | few | TRBV6-1 | NA
TGTGCCTGGCACTCGGTGGCTAATGAAAAACTGTTTTTT | CAWHSVANEKLFF | TRBJ1-4 | 13 | NA | TRBV30 | NA
TGTGCCTGGAGTGCCAGTCGGTCCCGGGGCTATGGCTACACCTTC | CAWSASRSRGYGYTF | TRBJ1-2 | 15 | few | TRBV30 | NA
TGCAGCGGGGGACAGTCTAACTATGGCTACACCTTC | CSGGQSNYGYTF | TRBJ1-2 | 12 | NA | TRBV29-1 | TRBD1
TGCGCCAGCAGCTACTCGACAGGGGGCGCATACGAGCAGTACTTC | CASSYSTGGAYEQYF | TRBJ2-7 | 15 | NA | TRBV5-1 | TRBD1
TGTGCTAGTGGTTCGGGTCCTTCGGGTTACGAGCAGTACTTC | CASGSGPSGYEQYF | TRBJ2-7 | 14 | NA | TRBV12-5 | NA
TGTGCCAGCGTGTTCTCTGGGGCCAACGTCCTGACTTTC | CASVFSGANVLTF | TRBJ2-6 | 13 | NA | TRBV14 | NA
TGTGCCAGCAGTGAAGTTGGAGGCGATGGAGATAGCAATCAGCCCCAGCATTTT | CASSEVGGDGDSNQPQHF | TRBJ1-5 | 18 | NA | TRBV2 | NA
TGCGCCAGCAGCGGCCAGCAGTCCACCGGGGAGCTGTTTTTT | CASSGQQSTGELFF | TRBJ2-2 | 14 | NA | TRBV5-1 | NA
TGTGCCAGCAGCTTAGTTGGGGGCGCCAGCTCCTACGAGCAGTACTTC | CASSLVGGASSYEQYF | TRBJ2-7 | 16 | NA | TRBV7-2 | NA
TGCGCCAGCAGCCGGTTACCACATAGCCTCCTTGAGCCTGAGCAGTTCTTC | CASSRLPHSLLEPEQFF | TRBJ2-1 | 17 | NA | TRBV4-3 | NA
TGTGCCAGACGGGCTAGCGTAAACTCCTACAATGAGCAGTTCTTC | CARRASVNSYNEQFF | TRBJ2-1 | 15 | NA | TRBV2 | NA
TGTGCCAGCACCGCGGGGTGGACAGCCTTCTACGAGCAGTACTTC | CASTAGWTAFYEQYF | TRBJ2-7 | 15 | NA | TRBV28 | NA
TGCGCCAGCAGCCAAGGGGGGACAGGGACCAAAGAGACCCAGTACTTC | CASSQGGTGTKETQYF | TRBJ2-5 | 16 | NA | TRBV4-1 | TRBD1
TGTGCCAGCAGTGTGACAGGCCTTTCTGGGGCCAACGTCCTGACTTTC | CASSVTGLSGANVLTF | TRBJ2-6 | 16 | few | TRBV27 | NA
TGCGCCAGCAGCTTGGAGTTCGGTCTCCGAGGGACCCAGTACTTC | CASSLEFGLRGTQYF | TRBJ2-5 | 15 | NA | TRBV5-1 | NA
TGTGCCAGCAAACCCCGTCGGACCACAGATACGCAGTATTTT | CASKPRRTTDTQYF | TRBJ2-3 | 14 | NA | TRBV5-4 | NA
TGCGCCAGCAGCTTGGGATTTAGGTATGGAAGGTACGAGCAGTACTTC | CASSLGFRYGRYEQYF | TRBJ2-7 | 16 | NA | TRBV5-1 | NA
TGTGCCTGGAGTGCGGATAGGGCGGTCTATGGCTACACCTTC | CAWSADRAVYGYTF | TRBJ1-2 | 14 | NA | TRBV30 | NA
TGCGCCAGCAGCCTTGGGACATCGTCCTACGAGCAGTACTTC | CASSLGTSSYEQYF | TRBJ2-7 | 14 | once | TRBV5-1 | NA
TGTGCCAGCTCACCGCCTCCCGGGACAGGAGCCTACGAGCAGTACTTC | CASSPPPGTGAYEQYF | TRBJ2-7 | 16 | NA | TRBV18 | TRBD1
TGTGCCAGCCGTTCAGGGGTCGGAACTGAAGCTTTCTTT | CASRSGVGTEAFF | TRBJ1-1 | 13 | NA | TRBV5-5 | NA
TGTGCCAGCAGCTCCCAAGGGACAGGGGGCTGGGAGACCCAGTACTTC | CASSSQGTGGWETQYF | TRBJ2-5 | 16 | NA | TRBV5-6 | TRBD1
TGTGCCTGGAGAGAGGTTGGCTACACCTTC | CAWREVGYTF | TRBJ1-2 | 10 | NA | TRBV30 | NA
TGTGCCACCCTCCCCACGGGGGGGCTGGCCGGGGGGCAGCCCCAGCATTTT | CATLPTGGLAGGQPQHF | TRBJ1-5 | 17 | NA | TRBV28 | NA
TGTGCCAGCAGCCACGCCGGGACTGTTGCCTACGAGCAGTACTTC | CASSHAGTVAYEQYF | TRBJ2-7 | 15 | NA | TRBV11-2 | NA
TGTGCCACCAAAGGGGGACCGGGACGGAATGAGCAGTTCTTC | CATKGGPGRNEQFF | TRBJ2-1 | 14 | NA | TRBV5-8 | NA
TGTGCCAGCAGCCTGGGACTAGCGTATATATCCTACGAGCAGTACTTC | CASSLGLAYISYEQYF | TRBJ2-7 | 16 | once | TRBV7-2 | TRBD2
TGCGCCAGCAGCTTTAACGGGGAGACCCAGTACTTC | CASSFNGETQYF | TRBJ2-5 | 12 | NA | TRBV5-1 | NA
TGTGCCAGCAGTTCCCCAGGGAAACAGCCCCAGCATTTT | CASSSPGKQPQHF | TRBJ1-5 | 13 | NA | TRBV28 | NA
TGCGCCAGCAGCACAGGGACTGTAAACACAGATACGCAGTATTTT | CASSTGTVNTDTQYF | TRBJ2-3 | 15 | NA | TRBV5-1 | NA
TGTGCCAGCAGCCGTCAGTGGGGCACTGAAGCTTTCTTT | CASSRQWGTEAFF | TRBJ1-1 | 13 | NA | TRBV7-7 | NA
TGCGCCAGCAGCCGGACAGCCTCCTCAGATACGCAGTATTTT | CASSRTASSDTQYF | TRBJ2-3 | 14 | NA | TRBV4-3 | NA
TGCAGCGTTGCAGGGGGCGGCAATCAGCCCCAGCATTTT | CSVAGGGNQPQHF | TRBJ1-5 | 13 | few | TRBV29-1 | TRBD1
TGTGCCAGCAGCTTAGAAGGTAGCGGCCAATACTACAATGAGCAGTTCTTC | CASSLEGSGQYYNEQFF | TRBJ2-1 | 17 | once | TRBV7-2 | NA
TGCGCCAGCAGCTTGACAGGCTCTAATGAAAAACTGTTTTTT | CASSLTGSNEKLFF | TRBJ1-4 | 14 | NA | TRBV5-1 | NA
TGTGCCAGCAGCTTGGATCAAGGAAGCAATCAGCCCCAGCATTTT | CASSLDQGSNQPQHF | TRBJ1-5 | 15 | NA | TRBV5-4 | NA
TGTGCCAGCAGTCACGGGAGGGCTATCTGGGACTACGAGCAGTACTTC | CASSHGRAIWDYEQYF | TRBJ2-7 | 16 | NA | TRBV25-1 | TRBD2
TGCGCCAGCAGCGCGGGACCAGAGAGCCCCGGGGAGCTGTTTTTT | CASSAGPESPGELFF | TRBJ2-2 | 15 | NA | TRBV5-1 | NA
TGTGCCAGCAGCTTTGGGGGGCCCTATGGCTACACCTTC | CASSFGGPYGYTF | TRBJ1-2 | 13 | NA | TRBV5-4 | NA